Sequencing of this TCR beta chain was carried out in a study of PD-1 blockade in classical Hodgkin lymphoma. Study results and caveats: Healthy donors reportedly exceeded newly diagnosed patients in baseline TCR diversity.

This CDR3 is built from 17 residues. The germline V gene encodes CDR1 MGHRA and CDR2 YSYEKL. J was trimmed by 4 bases and V by 4 bases; bases with no gene match: 11. Remarks on this clone: Its cognate antigen is unknown.

Method: immunoSEQ multiplex PCR; TCRdb's copy keeps in-frame clones and lacks some. The table shows about 23,000 clones, with approximately 90% occurring only once. Regarding time point: cycle 4 day 1 (C4D1), after more than 5 weeks of nivolumab. Every patient had relapsed following autologous stem cell transplantation, and cohorts differed in brentuximab vedotin exposure. The source is a human donor with classical Hodgkin lymphoma. Sample: peripheral blood mononuclear cells (PBMCs), taken before the fourth cycle of nivolumab. V is TRBV4-1 and J is TRBJ1-2, with 11 bases identical to TRBD1. CDR3 sequence reads: CASSPTGDRGNLYGYTF. CDR3 coding DNA: TGCGCCAGCAGCCCGACAGGGGACAGGGGGAACCTCTATGGCTACACCTTC.